This is a list of T cell receptor beta chains from one sample in a study of Graves' ophthalmopathy and Graves' hyperthyroidism. TCRdb reprocessed the multiplex PCR reads with MiXCR, giving one entry per CDR3 protein. Here the sample spans roughly 480,000 distinct CDR3 sequences, roughly 14% being singletons. Material for sequencing was blood. Receptor source: a woman in her twenties or thirties with Graves' ophthalmopathy. The CDR3 runs from the conserved cysteine through the conserved F or W. A D gene is named only where the DNA matches it firmly. Only part of the rows carry a size: once, few, many, or a class if the clone is expanded.

size: many; J: TRBJ1-3; V: TRBV18; D: TRBD1; CDR3: CASSPLSDRASTIYF; DNA: TGTGCCAGCTCACCATTGAGCGACAGGGCCTCAACCATATATTTT
size: many; J: TRBJ1-5; V: TRBV2; D: -; CDR3: CASRPKGRGNQPQHF; DNA: TGTGCCAGCAGACCGAAAGGAAGGGGAAATCAGCCCCAGCATTTT
size: many; J: TRBJ1-2; V: TRBV11-2; D: TRBD1; CDR3: CASSPFRGRSVGYTF; DNA: TGTGCCAGCAGCCCCTTCAGGGGGCGCAGTGTTGGCTACACCTTC
size: many; J: TRBJ2-5; V: TRBV12-3/TRBV12-4; D: TRBD1; CDR3: CASSFSRDRGGKTQYF; DNA: TGTGCCAGCAGTTTTAGCCGGGACAGGGGGGGAAAGACCCAGTACTTC
size: many; J: TRBJ1-5; V: TRBV12-3/TRBV12-4; D: TRBD1; CDR3: CASSPRTGKDQPQHF; DNA: TGTGCCAGCAGTCCCAGGACAGGGAAGGATCAGCCCCAGCATTTT
size: -; J: TRBJ2-3; V: TRBV6-2/TRBV6-3; D: -; CDR3: CASSYRGGDTQYF; DNA: TGTGCCAGCAGTTATAGGGGAGGAGATACGCAGTATTTT
size: -; J: TRBJ2-7; V: TRBV6-1; D: -; CDR3: CASSRGDRDGEQYF; DNA: TGTGCCAGCAGCCGCGGAGACCGCGATGGCGAGCAGTACTTC
size: few; J: TRBJ1-1; V: TRBV3-1; D: -; CDR3: CASSQGRRTEAFF; DNA: TGTGCCAGCAGCCAAGGTCGGAGAACTGAAGCTTTCTTT
size: many; J: TRBJ2-7; V: TRBV30; D: -; CDR3: CAWSVSLFGFVDHEQYF; DNA: TGTGCCTGGAGTGTTAGCCTTTTCGGTTTCGTCGACCACGAGCAGTACTTC
size: -; J: TRBJ2-2; V: TRBV6-5; D: -; CDR3: CASSTGTASGELFF; DNA: TGTGCCAGCAGTACCGGGACTGCGAGCGGGGAGCTGTTTTTT
size: many; J: TRBJ1-1; V: TRBV15; D: TRBD1; CDR3: CATSGRTGYTEAFF; DNA: TGTGCCACCAGCGGTAGGACAGGGTACACTGAAGCTTTCTTT
size: many; J: TRBJ2-5; V: TRBV28; D: -; CDR3: CASSSAVKGNQETQYF; DNA: TGTGCCAGCAGTTCAGCAGTAAAGGGGAACCAAGAGACCCAGTACTTC
size: many; J: TRBJ2-7; V: TRBV5-1; D: -; CDR3: CASSPGDRDEQYF; DNA: TGCGCCAGCAGCCCGGGCGACCGGGACGAGCAGTACTTC
size: many; J: TRBJ1-2; V: TRBV10-3; D: TRBD1; CDR3: CAISNDRGGSNGYTF; DNA: TGTGCCATCAGTAACGACAGGGGGGGGAGTAACGGCTACACCTTC
size: few; J: TRBJ2-3; V: TRBV10-3; D: TRBD2; CDR3: CAISEYGVGRGVPLSTDTQYF; DNA: TGTGCCATCAGTGAGTATGGTGTGGGGCGGGGGGTACCGCTTAGCACAGATACGCAGTATTTT
size: many; J: TRBJ1-2; V: TRBV6-2/TRBV6-3; D: -; CDR3: CASSYSAGISSYTF; DNA: TGTGCCAGCAGTTACTCGGCAGGGATTAGTAGCTACACCTTC
size: many; J: TRBJ1-2; V: TRBV20-1; D: -; CDR3: CSARRELNYGYTF; DNA: TGCAGTGCTAGGAGGGAACTTAACTATGGCTACACCTTC
size: many; J: TRBJ1-2; V: TRBV19; D: TRBD1; CDR3: CASRMDRGQGYTF; DNA: TGTGCCAGTAGAATGGACAGGGGGCAAGGCTACACCTTC
size: many; J: TRBJ1-1; V: TRBV6-5; D: -; CDR3: CASSYPRGANTEAFF; DNA: TGTGCCAGCAGTTACCCGAGGGGGGCGAACACTGAAGCTTTCTTT
size: few; J: TRBJ2-5; V: TRBV5-1; D: -; CDR3: CASAGTTQYF; DNA: TGCGCCAGCGCAGGAACGACCCAGTACTTC
size: many; J: TRBJ1-1; V: TRBV12-3/TRBV12-4; D: -; CDR3: CASNSHTVNTEAFF; DNA: TGTGCCAGCAATTCCCACACAGTGAACACTGAAGCTTTCTTT
size: many; J: TRBJ1-5; V: TRBV12-3/TRBV12-4; D: -; CDR3: CASSRTDNQPQHF; DNA: TGTGCCAGCAGTCGGACAGACAATCAGCCCCAGCATTTT
size: many; J: TRBJ1-2; V: TRBV20-1; D: -; CDR3: CSARQSLLGYTF; DNA: TGCAGTGCTAGACAGTCACTATTGGGCTACACCTTC
size: many; J: TRBJ2-5; V: TRBV6-1; D: -; CDR3: CASSELISFTQETQYF; DNA: TGTGCCAGCAGTGAATTGATTAGCTTTACCCAAGAGACCCAGTACTTC
size: -; J: TRBJ1-6; V: TRBV4-1; D: -; CDR3: CASSPFPGSPLHF; DNA: TGCGCCAGCAGCCCGTTCCCGGGATCACCCCTCCACTTT
size: many; J: TRBJ1-2; V: TRBV28; D: -; CDR3: CASSLWGGLPDYGYTF; DNA: TGTGCCAGCAGTTTATGGGGGGGGCTTCCGGACTATGGCTACACCTTC
size: many; J: TRBJ2-7; V: TRBV6-1; D: TRBD1; CDR3: CASSEPQDRYEQYF; DNA: TGTGCCAGCAGTGAACCCCAGGACAGGTACGAGCAGTACTTC
size: many; J: TRBJ2-7; V: TRBV6-5; D: TRBD2; CDR3: CASSYSGGATYEQYF; DNA: TGTGCCAGCAGTTACTCGGGAGGGGCGACCTACGAGCAGTACTTC
size: few; J: TRBJ2-7; V: TRBV27; D: -; CDR3: CATKPGGELYEQYF; DNA: TGTGCCACCAAACCAGGGGGGGAACTCTACGAGCAGTACTTC
size: many; J: TRBJ1-5; V: TRBV6-1; D: TRBD1; CDR3: CASSEGWGRGGQPQHF; DNA: TGTGCCAGCAGTGAGGGATGGGGCAGGGGGGGTCAGCCCCAGCATTTT
size: -; J: TRBJ2-7; V: TRBV3-1; D: TRBD1; CDR3: CASSQDLTGTYEQYF; DNA: TGTGCCAGCAGCCAAGATCTGACAGGGACCTACGAGCAGTACTTC
size: many; J: TRBJ2-7; V: TRBV20-1; D: -; CDR3: CSARALVGGEQYF; DNA: TGCAGTGCTAGGGCCTTGGTGGGTGGCGAGCAGTACTTC
size: many; J: TRBJ2-2; V: TRBV2; D: -; CDR3: CASSGQDTGELFF; DNA: TGTGCCAGCAGTGGACAGGACACCGGGGAGCTGTTTTTT
size: -; J: TRBJ1-1; V: TRBV7-2; D: -; CDR3: CASSLEAGLFGAFF; DNA: TGTGCCAGCAGCTTAGAAGCGGGACTTTTCGGGGCTTTCTTT
size: many; J: TRBJ2-7; V: TRBV6-1; D: TRBD1; CDR3: CASSRDRPGTGDEQYF; DNA: TGTGCCAGCAGTCGAGACCGTCCCGGGACAGGGGACGAGCAGTACTTC
size: -; J: TRBJ2-7; V: TRBV5-1; D: -; CDR3: CATGDGGSYEQYF; DNA: TGCGCCACGGGGGACGGGGGATCCTACGAGCAGTACTTC
size: many; J: TRBJ2-7; V: TRBV28; D: TRBD2; CDR3: CALLAATKTSSYEQYF; DNA: TGTGCCCTACTAGCGGCAACCAAAACGTCGTCCTACGAGCAGTACTTC
size: -; J: TRBJ1-5; V: TRBV24-1; D: TRBD1; CDR3: CATSEQGFGQPQHF; DNA: TGTGCCACCAGTGAACAGGGGTTTGGTCAGCCCCAGCATTTT
size: few; J: TRBJ2-4; V: TRBV7-2; D: -; CDR3: CASSPGRTAKNIKYF; DNA: TGTGCCAGCAGCCCGGGACGTACGGCCAAAAACATTAAGTACTTC
size: few; J: TRBJ1-1; V: TRBV12-3/TRBV12-4; D: TRBD1; CDR3: CASSPLYRGNTEAFF; DNA: TGTGCCAGCAGTCCCCTTTACAGGGGGAACACTGAAGCTTTCTTT
size: many; J: TRBJ1-5; V: TRBV5-4; D: -; CDR3: CASSLDSEISNQPQHF; DNA: TGTGCCAGCAGCTTGGATTCCGAAATTAGCAATCAGCCCCAGCATTTT
size: many; J: TRBJ1-2; V: TRBV15; D: TRBD1; CDR3: CATSRRGRGGYTF; DNA: TGTGCCACCAGCAGGAGGGGGCGAGGTGGCTACACCTTC
size: -; J: TRBJ2-5; V: TRBV20-1; D: -; CDR3: CSAGGGPPTPQYF; DNA: TGCAGTGCCGGTGGTGGGCCTCCTACGCCCCAGTACTTC
size: many; J: TRBJ2-7; V: TRBV11-2; D: -; CDR3: CASSLRQAHSYEQYF; DNA: TGTGCCAGCAGCTTACGGCAGGCTCACTCCTACGAGCAGTACTTC
size: -; J: TRBJ2-7; V: TRBV6-1; D: TRBD1; CDR3: CAINPGQGAYEQYF; DNA: TGTGCCATCAACCCTGGGCAGGGGGCCTACGAGCAGTACTTC
size: -; J: TRBJ1-2; V: TRBV6-5; D: -; CDR3: CASSYSGIYGYTF; DNA: TGTGCCAGCAGTTACTCTGGGATCTATGGCTACACCTTC
size: many; J: TRBJ1-2; V: TRBV24-1; D: -; CDR3: CATSGGANYGYTF; DNA: TGTGCCACCAGTGGTGGGGCGAACTATGGCTACACCTTC
size: many; J: TRBJ2-5; V: TRBV14; D: -; CDR3: CASSQDNSETQYF; DNA: TGTGCCAGCAGCCAAGATAATTCCGAGACCCAGTACTTC
size: many; J: TRBJ1-3; V: TRBV15; D: -; CDR3: CATSRVGGLTGNTIYF; DNA: TGTGCCACCAGCAGAGTGGGAGGGTTGACGGGAAACACCATATATTTT
size: many; J: TRBJ2-7; V: TRBV12-3/TRBV12-4; D: -; CDR3: CASSTGVYEQYF; DNA: TGTGCCAGCAGTACGGGGGTCTACGAGCAGTACTTC
size: -; J: TRBJ2-7; V: TRBV9; D: -; CDR3: CASSVAAGVGYEQYF; DNA: TGTGCCAGCAGCGTAGCGGCAGGGGTGGGCTACGAGCAGTACTTC
size: few; J: TRBJ1-1; V: TRBV7-2; D: -; CDR3: CASSLERTAGVEAFF; DNA: TGTGCCAGCAGCTTAGAGAGGACGGCAGGAGTTGAAGCTTTCTTT
size: many; J: TRBJ1-2; V: TRBV7-9; D: -; CDR3: CASNSNGYGYTF; DNA: TGTGCCAGCAACTCGAACGGTTATGGCTACACCTTC
size: few; J: TRBJ1-1; V: TRBV12-3/TRBV12-4; D: TRBD1; CDR3: CASSFGTGGLNTEAFF; DNA: TGTGCCAGCAGCTTTGGGACAGGGGGCTTGAACACTGAAGCTTTCTTT
size: many; J: TRBJ2-7; V: TRBV20-1; D: TRBD1; CDR3: CSADPGTGGWYELYEQYF; DNA: TGCAGTGCGGATCCCGGGACAGGGGGCTGGTACGAGCTCTACGAGCAGTACTTC
size: -; J: TRBJ2-5; V: TRBV24-1; D: -; CDR3: CATSDFESWDF; DNA: TGTGCCACCAGTGATTTCGAATCTTGGGACTTC
size: many; J: TRBJ2-5; V: TRBV7-2; D: TRBD2; CDR3: CASQREYGETQYF; DNA: TGTGCCAGCCAGCGGGAGTACGGAGAGACCCAGTACTTC
size: many; J: TRBJ2-3; V: TRBV27; D: -; CDR3: CASSTPRLDTQYF; DNA: TGTGCCAGCAGCACCCCTCGGCTAGATACGCAGTATTTT
size: many; J: TRBJ1-3; V: TRBV6-5; D: -; CDR3: CASSYRPFSGNTIYF; DNA: TGTGCCAGCAGTTACCGACCTTTCTCTGGAAACACCATATATTTT
size: once; J: TRBJ2-2; V: TRBV19; D: -; CDR3: CASSITGAGELCF; DNA: TGTGCCAGTAGTATAACGGGTGCCGGGGAGCTGTGTTTT